This passage covers 20 T cell receptor beta chains from one sample sequenced in a study of blood T cell repertoires in COVID-19. Method: immunoSEQ multiplex PCR; TCRdb's copy keeps in-frame clones and lacks some. The sample holds 300,000 to 350,000 clones, approximately 91% seen once. The material sequenced was peripheral blood. The source is a woman between 65 and 79 years old with COVID-19, enrolled during active disease.

DNA for the CDR3: TGCAGCGTTGAAGGCAGCCTCCCATTGGGAAGAGCGGCGAACACTGAAGCTTTCTTT. The encoded protein is CSVEGSLPLGRAANTEAFF. The genes are TRBV29-1 and TRBJ1-1; D is undetermined. This CDR3 region has 19 residues. The ends were cut back, 1 base at V and 1 base at J, with 25 bases in the middle. CDR1 and CDR2 (germline): SQVTM, ANQGSEA.

This clone has just one count. The chain links TRBV30 to TRBJ1-2, with D perhaps matching TRBD1 (6 bases). From germline, CDR1 is GTSNPN and CDR2 SVGIG (reference sequence). This CDR3 spans 14 amino acids. The V and J ends lost 0 bases and 4 bases respectively, with 12 bases between them. This chain's CDR3 is CAWSVSGVRYGYTF. CDR3 coding DNA: TGTGCCTGGAGTGTATCAGGGGTACGCTATGGCTACACCTTC.

This clone was recorded a few times. The chain is built from TRBV6-5 and TRBJ1-5; no clear D. Trimming left V 2 bases short and J 5 bases short, with 10 bases between. Germline CDR1 and CDR2: MNHEY and SVGAGI. This CDR3 contains 14 residues. The CDR3 here is CASSYQREDQPQHF. CDR3 coding DNA: TGTGCCAGCAGTTACCAACGGGAAGATCAGCCCCAGCATTTT.

The chain recombines TRBV30 with TRBJ2-3; D may be TRBD1 (5 bases). Germline CDR1 reads GTSNPN; CDR2 reads SVGIG (reference sequence). This CDR3 is built from 13 residues. Trimming left V 1 base short and J 6 bases short, with 11 bases between. CDR3 DNA sequence: TGTGCCTGGAGTGGAACTAACAGGGATACGCAGTATTTT. It translates to CAWSGTNRDTQYF.

The chain couples TRBV3-1 (or the pseudogene TRBV3-2) to TRBJ2-6, with TRBD1 matching 7 bases. V was pared by 0 bases and J by 3 bases, with 11 bases of the junction left unmatched. The germline V gene encodes CDR1 LGHDT and CDR2 YNNKEL (reference sequence). The CDR3 is made up of 19 amino acids. The CDR3: CASSQDIGQGVGGANVLTF. Here the CDR3 DNA reads TGTGCCAGCAGCCAAGATATAGGGCAGGGGGTAGGTGGGGCCAACGTCCTGACTTTC.

The chain recombines TRBV12-3 or TRBV12-4 with TRBJ1-2; D possibly corresponds to TRBD1 (5 bases). The CDR3 covers 13 residues. The V and J ends lost 3 bases and 4 bases respectively, with 9 bases between them. Here the CDR3 reads CASSLQGGYGYTF. In nucleotides, the CDR3 is TGTGCCAGCAGTTTGCAGGGAGGCTATGGCTACACCTTC.

The rearrangement joins TRBV20-1 to TRBJ1-1; D is unresolved. The germline CDR1 and CDR2 sequences are DFQATT and SNEGSKA (reference sequence). V lost 3 bases and J 3 bases, leaving 5 bases between the germline ends. This CDR3 region has 11 residues. CDR3 region: CSASSYTEAFF. The CDR3 region has the DNA TGCAGTGCTAGTTCCTACACTGAAGCTTTCTTT.

The chain combines TRBV6-2 or TRBV6-3 with TRBJ1-1; the D is unclear. The CDR3 has 12 residues. Germline V lookup: CDR1 MNHEY, CDR2 SVGEGT. The germline V and J ends were trimmed by 2 bases and 3 bases, with 4 bases remaining between them. The CDR3 nucleotides are TGTGCCAGCAGTTACCCCTACACTGAAGCTTTCTTT. It yields the protein CASSYPYTEAFF.

The rearrangement joins TRBV10-3 to TRBJ1-5, with D maybe TRBD1 (5 bases). V gave up 10 bases and J gave up 6 bases, with 10 bases separating them. CDR1 and CDR2 from the germline V gene are ENHRY and SYGVKD. This CDR3 comprises 11 residues. Here the CDR3 DNA reads TGTGCCAGCGGGGGGGGTCAGCCCCAGCATTTT. Protein sequence: CASGGGQPQHF.

The gene calls are TRBV6-7 and TRBJ1-3; 8 bases match TRBD1. TRBV6-7 belongs to the ORF category, with a function that is uncertain. The trim removed 5 bases at V and 0 bases at J, leaving 3 bases unmatched. The CDR3 sequence is 15 residues long. CDR3 in amino acids: CASSQGANSGNTIYF. The CDR3 nucleotides are TGTGCCAGCAGTCAGGGGGCGAACTCTGGAAACACCATATATTTT.

The chain carries TRBV5-8 and TRBJ2-3; TRBD1 agrees at 9 bases. The CDR3 is 15 amino acids. CDR1 and CDR2 from the germline V gene are SGHTS and YDEGEE. Trimming removed 4 bases from V and 2 bases from J; junction bases left unmatched: 5. Here the CDR3 reads CASSLRDRATDTQYF. CDR3 nucleotides: TGTGCCAGCAGCCTTAGGGACAGGGCCACAGATACGCAGTATTTT.

This clone has only one observation. The chain carries TRBV5-4 and TRBJ2-5; 10 nucleotides align to TRBD2. CDR1 and CDR2 from the germline V gene are SGHNT and YYREEE (reference sequence). After removal of 2 bases from V and 5 bases from J, the junction contained 3 bases not matched to a gene. There are 14 residues in the CDR3. CDR3 residues: CASSLLAGLETQYF. In DNA form, the CDR3 reads TGTGCCAGCAGCTTACTAGCGGGGCTTGAGACCCAGTACTTC.

V is TRBV5-3 and J is TRBJ1-1; no clear D gene. TRBV5-3 is an open reading frame whose function is uncertain. The CDR3 length is 15 residues. Deletions cut 3 bases from V and 5 bases from J, with 17 bases between. The CDR3 bases are TGTGCCAGAAGCTCGCGGAGGTGGCCAGAGACTGAAGCTTTCTTT. Encoded protein: CARSSRRWPETEAFF.

This chain links TRBV30 with TRBJ1-1; a weak D match, TRBD1 (5 bases). CDR1 is GTSNPN, CDR2 SVGIG, per germline (reference sequence). The CDR3 has 14 amino acids. V lost 0 bases and J lost 4, with 12 bases in between. The CDR3 DNA reads as TGTGCCTGGAGTGTACCAGGGTTGAGCACTGAAGCTTTCTTT. Its translation: CAWSVPGLSTEAFF.

The chain employs TRBV5-1 and TRBJ2-1; 9 bases agree with TRBD1. This CDR3 has 20 amino acids. CDR1 SGHRS and CDR2 YFSETQ come from the germline V gene. The V gene end was trimmed by 1 base and the J gene end by 6 bases; junction bases not matched to a gene: 20. The chain's CDR3 is CASSLFGLTGGASDGNEQFF. CDR3 coding DNA: TGCGCCAGCAGCTTGTTTGGCTTAACAGGGGGCGCTTCTGATGGCAATGAGCAGTTCTTC.

The V gene is TRBV6-6, the J gene TRBJ1-1; no firm D call. V lost 8 bases and J lost 1, with 5 bases in between. The CDR3 totals 11 residues. From germline, CDR1 is MNHNY and CDR2 SVGAGI (reference sequence). This CDR3 reads CASGTNTEAFF. As DNA, the CDR3 is TGTGCCAGCGGCACGAACACTGAAGCTTTCTTT.

This chain joins TRBV23-1 and TRBJ1-4; 9 bases are a match to TRBD1. TRBV23-1 is annotated as an ORF whose role is uncertain. The CDR3 sequence is 18 residues long. J was trimmed by 10 bases and V by 2 bases; bases with no gene match: 17. CDR3 bases: TGCGCCAGCAGTCAAACTAACCCTCGGGGGACAGGGAGGAGAAAACTGTTTTTT. Translation gives CASSQTNPRGTGRRKLFF.

The chain links TRBV6-5 to TRBJ2-2; maybe TRBD2 (6 bases). Per germline, CDR1 MNHEY and CDR2 SVGAGI. This CDR3 spans 16 amino acids. V shed 2 bases and J shed 1 base, with 11 bases lying between them. The CDR3 here is CASSYQGLMNTGELFF. The CDR3 DNA reads TGTGCCAGCAGTTACCAGGGACTCATGAACACCGGGGAGCTGTTTTTT.

The rearrangement uses TRBV14 and TRBJ2-7, with TRBD2 as a possible D gene (6 bases). Trimming cost V 3 bases and J 7 bases, with 13 bases left between them. The germline CDR1 and CDR2 sequences are SGHDN and FVKESK. The CDR3 totals 13 residues. In DNA, the CDR3 is TGTGCCAGCAGCCAGCGATCCGGGGGAGAGCAGTACTTC. This encodes CASSQRSGGEQYF.

A single count supports this clone. The V gene is TRBV3-1 (or the pseudogene TRBV3-2), the J gene TRBJ2-5; 7 bases are a match to TRBD1. The germline V gene has CDR1 LGHDT and CDR2 YNNKEL (reference sequence). Losses at the gene ends were 1 base for V and 7 bases for J; bases not matched to a gene: 9. The CDR3 runs 15 residues. CDR3 loop: CASSQVPGTVGTQYF. The CDR3 DNA reads as TGTGCCAGCAGCCAAGTACCCGGGACAGTCGGGACCCAGTACTTC.